The 10 T cell receptor beta chains listed next were all sequenced from one sample in a study of identical twins. One entry per CDR3 protein results from TCRdb running MiXCR on the 5' RACE reads. The table records hundreds of thousands of distinct CDR3 sequences, 15% to 20% of them present only once. This sample also belongs to another study, concerning T cells expressing NK-cell markers.

The specimen was PBMCs. The receptors were sampled from a woman aged 18 to 35 in good health.

The sample holds a few counts of this clonotype. The rearrangement links TRBV10-3 to TRBJ2-3, with D maybe TRBD2 (6 bases). CDR1 and CDR2 from the germline V gene are ENHRY and SYGVKD. Trimming left V 10 bases short and J 4 bases short, with 18 bases between. This CDR3 region has 14 residues. The CDR3 loop is CATAGTLRPDTQYF. DNA of the CDR3: TGTGCCACTGCCGGGACTTTGCGCCCAGATACGCAGTATTTT.

The chain recombines TRBV10-2 with TRBJ2-5; 10 bases align to TRBD1. Germline V CDR1 and CDR2: WSHSY, SAAADI. CDR3 length equals 16 residues. V shed 3 bases, J shed 2 bases, and the junction held 6 bases outside the gene matches. The CDR3 here is CASSDPGTGAQETQYF. The CDR3 DNA reads as TGCGCCAGCAGTGACCCCGGGACAGGGGCACAAGAGACCCAGTACTTC.

This clonotype was counted a few times. The rearrangement joins TRBV10-3 to TRBJ2-1; D perhaps matches TRBD2 (5 bases). The V gene lost 10 bases and the J gene lost 7 bases, with 32 bases spanning the gap. In germline, CDR1 is ENHRY, CDR2 SYGVKD. The CDR3 sequence is 18 residues long. CDR3 nucleotide sequence: TGTGCCACCAGATCGAGGGATCCCCGGACGGAAAAATGGAATGAGCAGTTCTTC. Translation: CATRSRDPRTEKWNEQFF.

This clonotype was seen more than once but under ten times. The J gene is TRBJ2-1, the V gene TRBV18; TRBD1 aligns across 9 bases. V shed 0 bases, J shed 7 bases, and the junction held 4 bases outside the gene matches. The germline V gene has CDR1 KGHSH and CDR2 LQKENI. This CDR3 has 15 residues. Here the CDR3 reads CASSPPNRGLNEQFF. In DNA, the CDR3 is TGTGCCAGCTCACCACCGAACAGGGGGCTAAATGAGCAGTTCTTC.

The chain carries TRBV5-5 and TRBJ2-6; D is unresolved. The V end lost 0 bases, the J end lost 4 bases, and 5 bases lay between the germline ends. Germline loops: CDR1 SGHKS, CDR2 YYEKEE (reference sequence). The CDR3 is 14 residues long. The CDR3 sequence: CASSLDAGANVLTF. The DNA of the CDR3 is TGTGCCAGCAGCTTGGACGCCGGGGCCAACGTCCTGACTTTC.

This clonotype turned up a few times. The gene calls are TRBV7-9 and TRBJ2-1; 9 nucleotides align to TRBD2. The trim removed 6 bases at V and 9 bases at J, leaving 18 bases unmatched. Germline CDR1 and CDR2: SEHNR and FQNEAQ (reference sequence). This CDR3 has 17 amino acids. The CDR3 here is CASRGGLATSPGGEQFF. The CDR3 coding sequence is TGTGCCAGCAGAGGTGGACTAGCGACGTCTCCTGGGGGTGAGCAGTTCTTC.

The V and J genes are TRBV20-1 and TRBJ2-5; 8 nucleotides line up with TRBD2. The CDR3 loop spans 15 amino acids. J was trimmed by 4 bases and V by 6 bases; bases with no gene match: 13. Per germline, CDR1 DFQATT and CDR2 SNEGSKA (reference sequence). In DNA, the CDR3 is TGCAGTGCCCCTCCGGGCGGGGGGAAGACAGAGACCCAGTACTTC. Its protein product is CSAPPGGGKTETQYF.

The CDR3, as DNA: TGCGCCAGCAGTTCAACAGGGGTCACCCTTTCCTACGAGCAGTACTTC. Its protein is CASSSTGVTLSYEQYF. The rearrangement joins TRBV5-1 to TRBJ2-7, with TRBD1 identical over 7 bases. Germline V gives CDR1 SGHRS, CDR2 YFSETQ. J lost 1 base, V lost 5 bases, and 12 bases had no gene match. The CDR3 sequence is 16 residues long.

This clonotype was counted a few times. CDR3 sequence: CASSHRGQGYEQYF. The CDR3 DNA is TGTGCCAGCAGCCATAGGGGGCAAGGATACGAGCAGTACTTC. The V and J genes are TRBV3-1 and TRBJ2-7; 7 nucleotides agree with TRBD1. Germline CDR1 reads LGHDT; CDR2 reads YNNKEL (reference sequence). J was trimmed by 4 bases and V by 3 bases; bases with no gene match: 6. The CDR3 totals 14 residues.

This clonotype appeared a few times. The J gene is TRBJ2-1, the V gene TRBV4-3; a weak D match, TRBD2 (5 bases). Germline V gene sequence: CDR1 LGHNA, CDR2 YSLEER. Trimming shortened V by 0 bases and J by 3 bases, and 12 bases separated the two germline ends. The CDR3 consists of 16 residues. CDR3 in amino acids: CASSQDLGLLYNEQFF. The CDR3 DNA is TGCGCCAGCAGCCAAGACCTAGGACTTCTCTACAATGAGCAGTTCTTC.